This T cell receptor beta chain was sequenced during a study of PD-1 blockade in classical Hodgkin lymphoma. The CDR3 consists of 12 residues. V dropped 0 bases and J dropped 6 bases, with 6 bases sitting between them. The germline gives CDR1 GTSNPN, CDR2 SVGIG (reference sequence). Overall study findings and caveats: Possible causes of repertoire differences, disease activity or prior therapy, remain undefined. Baseline TCR diversity was reportedly lower in newly diagnosed patients than in healthy donors. It was reported as lower still in relapsed/refractory patients.

Clones were sequenced by immunoSEQ multiplex PCR, and TCRdb holds only the in-frame ones, with some missing. The sample contains tens of thousands of clones, about 89% of which appear only once. Noted time point: newly diagnosed, previously untreated cHL patient sample. Untreated, newly diagnosed classical Hodgkin lymphoma PBMCs were comparators. As regards this clone: Antigen: not known.

The sequencing sample was made of peripheral blood mononuclear cells (PBMCs). The origin of this receptor is a human donor with classical Hodgkin lymphoma. The rearrangement uses TRBV30 and TRBJ2-4; no clear D gene. The CDR3: CAWSVFGNIQYF. The DNA of the CDR3 is TGTGCCTGGAGTGTATTCGGAAACATTCAGTACTTC.